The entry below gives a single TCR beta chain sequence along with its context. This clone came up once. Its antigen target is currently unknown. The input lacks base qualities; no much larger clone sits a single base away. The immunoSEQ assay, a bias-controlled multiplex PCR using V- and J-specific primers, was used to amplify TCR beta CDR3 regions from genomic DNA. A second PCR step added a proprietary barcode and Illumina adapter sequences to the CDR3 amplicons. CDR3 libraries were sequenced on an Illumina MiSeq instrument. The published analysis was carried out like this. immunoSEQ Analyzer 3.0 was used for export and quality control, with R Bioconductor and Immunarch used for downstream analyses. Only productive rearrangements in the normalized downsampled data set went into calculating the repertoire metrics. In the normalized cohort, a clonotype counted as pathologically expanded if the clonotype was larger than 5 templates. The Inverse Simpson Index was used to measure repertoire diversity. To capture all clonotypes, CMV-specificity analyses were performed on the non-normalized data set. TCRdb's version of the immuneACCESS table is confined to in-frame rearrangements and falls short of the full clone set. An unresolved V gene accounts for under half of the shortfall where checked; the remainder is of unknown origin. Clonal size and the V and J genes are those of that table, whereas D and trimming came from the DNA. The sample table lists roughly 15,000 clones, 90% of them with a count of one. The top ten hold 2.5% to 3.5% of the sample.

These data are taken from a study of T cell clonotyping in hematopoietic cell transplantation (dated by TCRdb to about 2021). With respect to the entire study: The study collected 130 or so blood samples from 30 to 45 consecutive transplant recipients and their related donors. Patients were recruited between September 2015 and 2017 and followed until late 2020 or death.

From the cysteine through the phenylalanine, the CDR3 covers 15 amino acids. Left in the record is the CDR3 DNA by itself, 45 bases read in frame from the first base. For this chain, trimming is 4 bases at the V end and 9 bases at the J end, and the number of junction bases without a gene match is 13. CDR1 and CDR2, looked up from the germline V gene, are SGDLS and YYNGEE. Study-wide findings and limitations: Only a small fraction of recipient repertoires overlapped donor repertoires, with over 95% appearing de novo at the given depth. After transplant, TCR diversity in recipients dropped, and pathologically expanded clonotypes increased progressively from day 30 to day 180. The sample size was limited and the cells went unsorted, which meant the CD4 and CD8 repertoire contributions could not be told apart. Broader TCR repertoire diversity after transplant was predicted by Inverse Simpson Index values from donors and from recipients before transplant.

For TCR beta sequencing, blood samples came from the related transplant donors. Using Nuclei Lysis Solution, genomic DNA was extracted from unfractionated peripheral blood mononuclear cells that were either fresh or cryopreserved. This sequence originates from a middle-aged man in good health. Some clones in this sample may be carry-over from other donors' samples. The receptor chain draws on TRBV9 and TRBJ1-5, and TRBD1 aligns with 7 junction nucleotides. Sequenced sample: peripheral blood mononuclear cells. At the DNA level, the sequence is TGTGCCAGCAGCAGAACGGACAGGTCAAGTCGGCCCCAGCATTTT. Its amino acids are CASSRTDRSSRPQHF.